This T cell receptor beta chain was retrieved from a study of CD8 T cells in Susac syndrome. V dropped 2 bases and J dropped 7; count of bases not matched to a gene: 6. This CDR3 has 14 residues. Germline CDR1 is MGHRA and CDR2 is YSYEKL. cDNA came from approximately 0.5 to 1 ug RNA primed by random hexamers. Amplification of the TCR beta CDR3 was carried out by immunoSEQ multiplex PCR, which spanned a total of 54 Vbeta and 13 Jbeta segments. TCRdb reprocessed the immunoSEQ multiplex PCR reads with MiXCR, giving one entry per CDR3 protein. The sample lists about 250,000 distinct CDR3 sequences, 85% to 95% occurring once.

The TCR was taken from a human donor with multiple sclerosis. Sequenced sample: CD4+ T cells from PBMCs. The chain links TRBV4-1 to TRBJ1-2, with TRBD1 matching over 8 bases. CDR3 sequence (DNA): TGCGCCAGCAGCCAATGGACAGGGTTTAGTGGCTACACCTTC. It yields the protein CASSQWTGFSGYTF.